The present entry profiles one T cell receptor beta chain with its context. Authors' analysis steps: Reference gene primer amplification yielded estimated nucleated cell counts. Sequenced by immunoSEQ multiplex PCR; TCRdb stores in-frame clones only, minus some. Clone size and V and J calls were adopted from that table, with D and trimming inferred from the DNA. The profile shows more than 65,000 clones, 82% of them singletons. J gave up 5 bases and V 1 base, and 5 bases lay outside the gene matches. Germline CDR1 is SEHNR and CDR2 is FQNEAQ (reference sequence). The CDR3 runs 15 residues. The entry originates in a study of blood T cell repertoires in COVID-19. At the level of the study: The United States, Italy and Spain were the sources of the acute and convalescent COVID-19 samples. Sources were T cells, B-cell-depleted T cells, or PBMCs; the material itself was cDNA or gDNA.

The chain employs TRBV7-9 and TRBJ2-5, with 9 bases that match TRBD1. Sequenced sample: peripheral blood. This sequence was found in a woman between 65 and 79 years old with acute or convalescent COVID-19. CDR3 region: CASSLGDRDGETQYF. CDR3 DNA sequence: TGTGCCAGCAGCTTAGGGGACAGGGATGGGGAGACCCAGTACTTC.